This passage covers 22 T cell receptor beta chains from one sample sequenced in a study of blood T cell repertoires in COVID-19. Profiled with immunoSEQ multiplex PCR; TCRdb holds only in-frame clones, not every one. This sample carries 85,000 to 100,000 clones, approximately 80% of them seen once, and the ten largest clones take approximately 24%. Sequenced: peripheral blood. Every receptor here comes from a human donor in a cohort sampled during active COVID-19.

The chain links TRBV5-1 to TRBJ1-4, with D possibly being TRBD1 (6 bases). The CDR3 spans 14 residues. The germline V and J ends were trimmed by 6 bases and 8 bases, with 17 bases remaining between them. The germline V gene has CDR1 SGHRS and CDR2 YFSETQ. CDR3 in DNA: TGCGCCAGCACCTTAGGCGGGGGGCGGGAAAAACTGTTTTTT. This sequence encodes CASTLGGGREKLFF.

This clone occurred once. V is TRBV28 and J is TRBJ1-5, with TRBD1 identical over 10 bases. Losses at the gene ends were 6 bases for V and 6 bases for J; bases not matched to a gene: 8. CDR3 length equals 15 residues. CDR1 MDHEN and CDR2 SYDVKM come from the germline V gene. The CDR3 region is CASRIGTGEPQPQHF. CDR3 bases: TGTGCCAGCAGGATAGGGACAGGGGAGCCTCAGCCCCAGCATTTT.

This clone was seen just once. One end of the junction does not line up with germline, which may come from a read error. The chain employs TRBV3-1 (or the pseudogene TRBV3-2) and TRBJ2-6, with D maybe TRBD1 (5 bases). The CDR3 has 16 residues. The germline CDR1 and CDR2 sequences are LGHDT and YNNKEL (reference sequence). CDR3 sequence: CASSQDLGDSGANNSF. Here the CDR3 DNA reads TGTGCCAGCAGCCAAGATCTGGGTGACTCTGGGGCCAACAACTCTTTC.

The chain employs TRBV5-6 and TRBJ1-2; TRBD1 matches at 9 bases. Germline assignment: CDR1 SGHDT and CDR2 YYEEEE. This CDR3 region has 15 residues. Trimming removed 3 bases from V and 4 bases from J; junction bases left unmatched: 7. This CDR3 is CASSWGQGSIYGYTF. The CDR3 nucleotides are TGTGCCAGCAGCTGGGGACAGGGATCGATCTATGGCTACACCTTC.

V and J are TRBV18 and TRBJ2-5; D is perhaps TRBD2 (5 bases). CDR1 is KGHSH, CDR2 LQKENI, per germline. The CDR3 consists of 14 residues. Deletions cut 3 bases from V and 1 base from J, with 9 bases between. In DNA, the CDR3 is TGTGCCAGCTCACCGAGACGGGGCCAAGAGACCCAGTACTTC. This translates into CASSPRRGQETQYF. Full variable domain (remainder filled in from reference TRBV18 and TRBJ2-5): NAGVMQNPRHLVRRRGQEARLRCSPMKGHSHVYWYRQLPEEGLKFMVYLQKENIIDESGMPKERFSAEFPKEGPSILRIQQVVRGDSAAYFCASSPRRGQETQYFGPGTRLLVL.

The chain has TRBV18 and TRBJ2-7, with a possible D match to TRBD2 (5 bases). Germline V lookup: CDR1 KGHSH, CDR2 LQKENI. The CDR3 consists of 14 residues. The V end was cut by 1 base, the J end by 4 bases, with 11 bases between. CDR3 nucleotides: TGTGCCAGCTCACCACTTGGACTTCTTTACGAGCAGTACTTC. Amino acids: CASSPLGLLYEQYF.

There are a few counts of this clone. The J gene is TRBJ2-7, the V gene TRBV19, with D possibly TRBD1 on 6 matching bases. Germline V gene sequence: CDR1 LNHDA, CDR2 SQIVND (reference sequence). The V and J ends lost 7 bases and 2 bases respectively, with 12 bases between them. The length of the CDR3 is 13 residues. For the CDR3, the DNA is TGTGCCAGTAAACAACAGGGACCCTACGAGCAGTACTTC. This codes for CASKQQGPYEQYF.

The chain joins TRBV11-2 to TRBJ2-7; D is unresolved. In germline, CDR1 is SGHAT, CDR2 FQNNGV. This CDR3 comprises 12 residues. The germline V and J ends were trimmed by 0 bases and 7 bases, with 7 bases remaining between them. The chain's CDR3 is CASSLDQWEQYF. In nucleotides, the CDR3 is TGTGCCAGCAGCTTAGATCAGTGGGAGCAGTACTTC.

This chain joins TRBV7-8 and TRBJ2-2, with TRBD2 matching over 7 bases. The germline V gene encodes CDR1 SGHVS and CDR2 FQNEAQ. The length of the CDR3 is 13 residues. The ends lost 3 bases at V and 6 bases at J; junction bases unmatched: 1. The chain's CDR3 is CASSLGGAGELFF. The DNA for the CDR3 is TGTGCCAGCAGCTTGGGAGGGGCCGGGGAGCTGTTTTTT.

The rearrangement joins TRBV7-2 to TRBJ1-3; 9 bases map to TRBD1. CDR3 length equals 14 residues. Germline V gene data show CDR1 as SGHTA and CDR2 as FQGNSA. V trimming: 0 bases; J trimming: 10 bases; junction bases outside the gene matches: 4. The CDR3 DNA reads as TGTGCCAGCAGCTTAGCGACAGGGGGTATGACCATATATTTT. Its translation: CASSLATGGMTIYF.

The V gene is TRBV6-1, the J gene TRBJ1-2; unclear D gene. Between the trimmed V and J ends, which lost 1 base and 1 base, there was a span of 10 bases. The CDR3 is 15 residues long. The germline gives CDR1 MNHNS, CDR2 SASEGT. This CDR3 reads CASSEVHSNNYGYTF. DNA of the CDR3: TGTGCCAGCAGTGAAGTACACAGTAATAACTATGGCTACACCTTC.

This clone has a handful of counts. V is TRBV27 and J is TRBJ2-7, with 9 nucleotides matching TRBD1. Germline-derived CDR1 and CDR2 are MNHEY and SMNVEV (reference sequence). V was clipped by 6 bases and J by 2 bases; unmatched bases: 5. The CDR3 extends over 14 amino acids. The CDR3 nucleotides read TGTGCCAGCAGGGGGACAGGGATCACCTACGAGCAGTACTTC. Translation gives CASRGTGITYEQYF.

The CDR3 is CASSLDAGVSQPQHF. DNA of the CDR3: TGTGCCAGCAGCTTAGATGCAGGGGTTAGTCAGCCCCAGCATTTT. This chain connects TRBV11-2 to TRBJ1-5; D possibly corresponds to TRBD1 (6 bases). The ends were cut back, 0 bases at V and 6 bases at J, with 12 bases in the middle. There are 15 residues in the CDR3. Germline loops: CDR1 SGHAT, CDR2 FQNNGV.

The chain's CDR3 is CASSMTARGNTEAFF. The CDR3 DNA sequence: TGTGCCAGTAGTATGACAGCCAGGGGGAACACTGAAGCTTTCTTT. This chain links TRBV19 with TRBJ1-1; D might be TRBD1 (6 bases). The CDR3 consists of 15 residues. CDR1 is LNHDA and CDR2 is SQIVND in the germline V gene (reference sequence). Trimming cost V 3 bases and J 1 base, with 12 bases left between them.

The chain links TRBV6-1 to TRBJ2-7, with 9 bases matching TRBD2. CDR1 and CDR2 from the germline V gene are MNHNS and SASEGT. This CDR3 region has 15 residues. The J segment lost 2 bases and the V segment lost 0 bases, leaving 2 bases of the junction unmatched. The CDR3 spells CASSEALAGTYEQYF. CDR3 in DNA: TGTGCCAGCAGTGAAGCGCTAGCGGGGACCTACGAGCAGTACTTC.

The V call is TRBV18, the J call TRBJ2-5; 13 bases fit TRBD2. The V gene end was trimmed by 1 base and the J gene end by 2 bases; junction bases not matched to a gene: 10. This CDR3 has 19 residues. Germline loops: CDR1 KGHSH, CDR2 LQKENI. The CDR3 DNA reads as TGTGCCAGCTCACCACGTAGACTAGCGGGGGGCCGAATACAAGAGACCCAGTACTTC. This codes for CASSPRRLAGGRIQETQYF. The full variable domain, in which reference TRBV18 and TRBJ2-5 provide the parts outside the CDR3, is NAGVMQNPRHLVRRRGQEARLRCSPMKGHSHVYWYRQLPEEGLKFMVYLQKENIIDESGMPKERFSAEFPKEGPSILRIQQVVRGDSAAYFCASSPRRLAGGRIQETQYFGPGTRLLVL.

The CDR3 is CASSLDGAGGANVLTF. CDR3 coding DNA: TGCGCCAGCAGCTTGGATGGGGCTGGTGGGGCCAACGTCCTGACTTTC. The V gene is TRBV5-1, the J gene TRBJ2-6, with a possible D match to TRBD1 (5 bases). The CDR3 is 16 amino acids. V shed 0 bases and J shed 3 bases, with 10 bases lying between them. From germline, CDR1 is SGHRS and CDR2 YFSETQ.

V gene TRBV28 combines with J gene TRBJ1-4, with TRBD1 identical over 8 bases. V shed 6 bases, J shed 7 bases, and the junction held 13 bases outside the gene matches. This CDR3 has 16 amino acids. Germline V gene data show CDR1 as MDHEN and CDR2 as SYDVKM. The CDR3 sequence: CASSQSGTGLSEKLFF. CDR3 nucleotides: TGTGCCAGCAGCCAATCTGGGACAGGACTCTCTGAAAAACTGTTTTTT.

The CDR3 protein is CAIGGGLSSYEQYF. The CDR3 DNA reads as TGTGCCATCGGGGGGGGCTTAAGCTCCTACGAGCAGTACTTC. The gene calls are TRBV10-3 and TRBJ2-7; D perhaps matches TRBD2 (7 bases). Looked up from germline, CDR1 is ENHRY and CDR2 is SYGVKD. V lost 8 bases, J lost 0 bases, and 14 bases lay in between. The CDR3 has 14 residues.

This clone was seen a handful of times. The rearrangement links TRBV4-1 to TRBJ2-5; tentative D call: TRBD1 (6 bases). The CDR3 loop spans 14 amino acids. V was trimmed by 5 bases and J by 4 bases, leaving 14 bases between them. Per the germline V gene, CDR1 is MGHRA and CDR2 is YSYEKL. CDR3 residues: CASSLQEQGETQYF. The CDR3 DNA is TGCGCCAGCAGCTTACAAGAACAGGGAGAGACCCAGTACTTC.

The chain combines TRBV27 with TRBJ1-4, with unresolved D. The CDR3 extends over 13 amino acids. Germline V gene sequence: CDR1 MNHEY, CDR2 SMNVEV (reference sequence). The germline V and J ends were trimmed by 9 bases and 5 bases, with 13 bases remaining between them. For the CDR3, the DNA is TGTGCCAGTTCCAAAGGCAGGAATGAAAAACTGTTTTTT. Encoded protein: CASSKGRNEKLFF.

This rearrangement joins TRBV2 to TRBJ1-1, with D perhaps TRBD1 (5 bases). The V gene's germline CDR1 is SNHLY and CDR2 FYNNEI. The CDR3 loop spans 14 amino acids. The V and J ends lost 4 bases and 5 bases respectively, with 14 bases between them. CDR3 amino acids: CASSVAGMGTEAFF. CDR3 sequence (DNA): TGTGCCAGCAGTGTGGCAGGGATGGGGACTGAAGCTTTCTTT.